These T cell receptor beta chains were read from a single sample in a study of OX40 agonist ivuxolimab in advanced cancers. Produced via immunoSEQ multiplex PCR; TCRdb's table is partial and in-frame only. This sample has about 69,000 clones; under 90% occur once, and the top ten carry 6% to 7.5%. The material sequenced was CD4+ or CD8+ T cells sorted from blood, taken in a trial of the OX40 agonist ivuxolimab. The receptors originated from an adult with an advanced solid tumor such as melanoma, head and neck, liver or kidney cancer. Both conserved end residues are trimmed from each CDR3.

j_gene	len	v_gene	CDR3aa
TRBJ2-7	12	TRBV5-8	ASSVGQGAYEQY
TRBJ2-7	13	TRBV7-2	ASSLAGQVTYEQY
TRBJ2-3	9	TRBV7-2	ASSSHDTQY
TRBJ2-5	11	TRBV28	ASKDTNQETQY
TRBJ1-1	13	TRBV4-3	ASSQDWGTWAEAF
TRBJ1-5	12	TRBV15	ATSRESQEQPQH
TRBJ1-1	9	TRBV30	AWQTGRQAF
TRBJ2-1	13	TRBV19	ATAPGPDTSNEQF
TRBJ1-5	11	TRBV7-2	ASSLHSNQPQH
TRBJ1-5	14	TRBV28	ASSLLSVAGRQPQH
TRBJ2-7	11	TRBV29-1	SVLIRPVYEQY
TRBJ2-1	11	TRBV28	ASSLPGWYEQF
TRBJ1-2	11	TRBV19	ASSTGSSYGYT
TRBJ1-2	12	TRBV2	ASVDPPGGYGYT
TRBJ1-5	10	TRBV27	ASGTLNQPQH
TRBJ2-1	13	TRBV7-8	ASSLAGGRYNEQF
TRBJ2-2	15	TRBV11-2	ASSLRGWGSNTGELF
TRBJ1-1	12	TRBV7-3	ASSSSGGLTEAF
TRBJ2-1	11	TRBV29-1	SVDIVLYNEQF
TRBJ2-3	13	TRBV5-1	ASSLGAGGMDTQY
TRBJ1-3	14	TRBV6-5	ASSYSIPGTGNTIY
TRBJ2-1	11	TRBV7-3	ASSLTSTNEQF